The present T cell receptor (beta chain) was sequenced within a study of T cells after yellow fever vaccination. Looking at the study overall: Fractions containing few cells were prepared with SMART-Seq v4 Ultra Low Input. The study, taken as a whole, reports: Clones that expanded after primary vaccination mostly reappeared after the booster (less than 98% CD4, roughly 90% CD8). Relatively few clonotypes were ones that appeared in both CD4 and CD8 compartments.

This clonotype was counted between two and nine times. Its antigen is unidentified. TCRdb re-analysed the 5' RACE reads in MiXCR, keeping a single row per CDR3 protein. The repertoire holds more than 350,000 distinct CDR3 sequences, with roughly 11% as singletons. V was clipped by 4 bases and J by 5 bases; unmatched bases: 3. The CDR3 runs 13 residues. CDR1 and CDR2 (germline): MGHDK, SYGVNS. The V gene is TRBV25-1, the J gene TRBJ1-1; 8 nucleotides agree with TRBD1. Sample: PBMCs, taken on the day of the first yellow fever vaccination. This clonotype was obtained from a man in his late teens or twenties who received the YFV17D yellow fever vaccine. CDR3 region: CASSARGRTEAFF. The CDR3 bases are TGTGCCAGCAGTGCCAGGGGGCGGACTGAAGCTTTCTTT. The full variable domain, completed using reference TRBV25-1 and TRBJ1-1, is EADIYQTPRYLVIGTGKKITLECSQTMGHDKMYWYQQDPGMELHLIHYSYGVNSTEKGDLSSESTVSRIRTEHFPLTLESARPSHTSQYLCASSARGRTEAFFGQGTRLTVV.